The sequence of this T cell receptor (beta chain) was determined in a study of T cell responses to AZD1222 COVID-19 vaccine (dated by TCRdb to the early 2020s). Regarding the research as a whole: TCR sequencing was performed for approximately 240 trial participants, of whom 207 were given two doses of AZD1222 and 26 were given two doses of MenACWY control vaccine. Trial participants were enrolled into age subgroups of 18-55, 56-69 and 70-plus years, which contained around 140, 26 and 57 TCR-sequenced participants, respectively. Paper-wide results and their limitations: Vaccine-associated CD4 TCRs spanned the whole spike protein, with dominant responses in regions 160-218 and 743-854. Spike-specific TCR breadth and depth rose significantly after two AZD1222 doses compared with day 0 and with MenACWY recipients. Participants were mostly white British, with more females than males. The authors suggested clonal diversity may have been underestimated. Nearly half of unique spike-specific TCRs reportedly recognized epitopes outside regions mutated in the B.1.351 and B.1.1.7 variants. Conclusions about previously exposed vaccinees are limited because only six or seven AZD1222 recipients were SARS-CoV-2 seropositive at baseline. In the small 56-69-year group, the increase in depth fell short of significance, most likely because of low power. Because no samples from the day 14 peak response were available, repertoires could be characterized only after the peak T cell response.

The CDR3 goes from the cysteine to the phenylalanine over 16 residues. CDR3 DNA only is kept here, 48 bases in frame from base 1. Turning to this clone: No cognate antigen has been identified for it. Qualities for individual bases were not recorded, and no much larger clone is one base off.

The time point label, read with the paper, signifies: about 28 days (+/-7) after the second vaccine dose. AZD1222 recipients given second doses at about 4 weeks or at about 12 weeks were pooled, since spike-specific TCR depth and breadth were not found to differ between the two schedules. Vaccinee samples were obtained from the UK trials COV001 and COV002, which included a single-blind randomized controlled phase 2/3 trial of AZD1222 (ChAdOx1 nCoV-19) in healthy adults. Trial participant PBMC samples were collected at day 0 and day 28 after the second dose for TCRbeta chain sequencing. The CDR3 regions of human TCRbeta chains were analyzed by immunosequencing. The study's processing was this. TCRs in the repertoires were compared against a reference library of SARS-CoV-2-specific TCRs that had been generated with the MIRA antigen-specificity platform. Breadth was defined as the fraction of unique TCRs that were SARS-CoV-2-associated. Depth was defined as the fraction of total T cells that were SARS-CoV-2-associated. Using the MIRA data, each spike-specific TCR was assigned both to the spike region to which the TCR was reactive and to a CD4 or CD8 class. Log10-transformed breadth and depth values were compared by one-way ANOVA with Sidak's multiple comparisons tests. TCRdb stores this immuneACCESS table with in-frame sequences only. Part of the clones is absent; in the studies checked, under half of the shortfall reflects unresolved V genes, and no reason is known for the rest. The D gene and trimming were derived from the DNA, and the V and J assignments and clone size from that table. This sample holds 140,000 to 150,000 clones; 92% were observed only once. Less than 3.5% of the sample is held by the ten biggest clonotypes.

Recombination connected TRBV21-1 to TRBJ1-5; TRBD1, the table's D call, lacks a check against the DNA. TRBV21-1 is deemed a pseudogene. The sequenced sample was peripheral blood, obtained 28 days after the second AZD1222 dose. This sequence originates from an adult who received the AZD1222 COVID-19 vaccine. The nucleotide sequence is given as TGTGCCAGCAGCAAAGACAGGACAGATAGCAATCAGCCCCAGCATTTT. Its protein product is CASSKDRTDSNQPQHF.